What follows are 5 T cell receptor beta chains derived from one specimen sequenced in a study of blood T cell repertoires in COVID-19. Generated by immunoSEQ multiplex PCR, the TCRdb table keeps only in-frame clones and is missing some. The data contain some 260,000 clones, around nine tenths of them singletons. Sequenced material: peripheral blood. The receptors stem from a woman in her seventies with COVID-19, enrolled during active disease.

J is TRBJ2-1 and V is TRBV2; 10 bases are a match to TRBD1. Germline-derived CDR1 and CDR2 are SNHLY and FYNNEI. The CDR3 extends over 14 amino acids. V dropped 4 bases and J dropped 7; count of bases not matched to a gene: 4. The CDR3 bases are TGTGCCAGCAGTGGGACAGGGGGATTAAATGAGCAGTTCTTC. It codes for CASSGTGGLNEQFF.

This clone was seen only once. The chain uses TRBV5-1 and TRBJ1-1; 8 nucleotides line up with TRBD1. Germline CDR1 is SGHRS and CDR2 is YFSETQ. This CDR3 is built from 14 residues. V was pared by 3 bases and J by 6 bases, with 7 bases of the junction left unmatched. DNA of the CDR3: TGCGCCAGCAGCTCGGGGGACAGGCCGCCTGAAGCTTTCTTT. It is translated as CASSSGDRPPEAFF.

This clone was seen only once. This chain connects TRBV6-2 or TRBV6-3 to TRBJ2-5; a possible D gene is TRBD1 (6 bases). The germline CDR1 and CDR2 sequences are MNHEY and SVGEGT. This CDR3 spans 16 amino acids. V lost 0 bases and J 2 bases, leaving 13 bases between the germline ends. CDR3 sequence (DNA): TGTGCCAGCAGTTACTCGTTCAACCAGGGGCAAGAGACCCAGTACTTC. This encodes CASSYSFNQGQETQYF.

The genes are TRBV9 and TRBJ2-3; TRBD1 matches at 8 bases. The CDR3 runs to 16 residues. With V trimmed by 4 bases and J by 6 bases, 13 bases remained unmatched. The germline V gene has CDR1 SGDLS and CDR2 YYNGEE. The CDR3 DNA is TGTGCCAGCAGCACCTTGACAGGGGTTTCCCCTGATACGCAGTATTTT. Its protein product is CASSTLTGVSPDTQYF. The entire variable domain, with the rest obtained from reference TRBV9 and TRBJ2-3, is as follows: DSGVTQTPKHLITATGQRVTLRCSPRSGDLSVYWYQQSLDQGLQFLIQYYNGEERAKGNILERFSAQQFPDLHSELNLSSLELGDSALYFCASSTLTGVSPDTQYFGPGTRLTVL.

Comments on this clone: Distinct nucleotide sequences in the sample also encode this CDR3. V gene TRBV5-1 combines with J gene TRBJ2-3, with 9 bases that match TRBD2. The germline V gene has CDR1 SGHRS and CDR2 YFSETQ. This CDR3 has 15 residues. The V gene end was trimmed by 4 bases and the J gene end by 6 bases; junction bases not matched to a gene: 9. The CDR3 sequence is CASSLTSGGGDTQYF. CDR3 bases: TGCGCCAGCAGCCTGACTAGCGGAGGGGGGGATACGCAGTATTTT.